This TCR beta chain was profiled in a study of beta chain features in type 1 diabetes. Study-level information: Patients looked much like healthy donors when it came to age, gender and cell yields. Analysis included around 99,000,000 sorted cells drawn from all samples.

Points from the study as a whole: Moderate yet significant TCRB CDR3 shortening was seen in Type 1 diabetes patients in all four CD4+ subsets. Junctions at VDJ sites from type 1 diabetes patients had fewer insertions and more deletions.

The CDR3 consists of 15 residues. This clone was recorded once. Its antigen is not identified. Expressed TCRB transcripts got sequenced, as all isolated RNA was reverse transcribed. Clones were read by immunoSEQ multiplex PCR, and TCRdb kept only the in-frame ones, dropping some. The data hold 15,000 to 20,000 clones, with around 59% observed a single time. The receptor was isolated from a woman younger than 35 in good health. The gene calls are TRBV12-2 and TRBJ2-3; the listed D gene, TRBD2, was not tested against the DNA. TRBV12-2 is a listed pseudogene. The sequenced sample was stem cell memory CD4+ T cells from blood. The CDR3 nucleotides are TGTGCAAGTCGCTTAGCAGAAGACTTAGAGGGTACGCAGTATTTT. Translated, it gives CASRLAEDLEGTQYF.